These T cell receptor beta chains were read from a single sample in a study of lymphopenia after photon versus proton radiotherapy. The data were produced by immunoSEQ multiplex PCR, yet TCRdb's version contains in-frame clones alone and is incomplete. The table lists tens of thousands of clones, roughly 90% of them singletons. The specimen comprised peripheral blood, sampled from a patient treated with photon-based radiotherapy. These receptors originate from a woman between 35 and 50 years old with cholangiocarcinoma. Each CDR3 is given with its conserved first and last residue. D genes are given only for firm matches. The listing skips clone size in some rows; elsewhere it reads once, few, many or a size class.

v_gene,abundance,d_gene,j_gene,CDR3aa,CDR3nt
TRBV5-1,-,TRBD1,TRBJ1-1,CASSLESLDRGRAEAFF,TGCGCCAGCAGCTTGGAATCCCTCGACAGGGGGCGTGCTGAAGCTTTCTTT
TRBV5-1,-,TRBD2,TRBJ2-1,CASSAPNGTSGRAYSYNEQFF,TGCGCCAGCAGCGCGCCGAACGGGACTAGCGGGAGGGCCTATTCCTACAATGAGCAGTTCTTC
TRBV6-5,-,-,TRBJ2-7,CASSWGESSYEQYF,TGTGCCAGCAGTTGGGGGGAGAGCTCCTACGAGCAGTACTTC
TRBV30,-,TRBD1,TRBJ1-1,CAFGQVATEAFF,TGTGCCTTTGGACAGGTGGCCACTGAAGCTTTCTTT
TRBV4-2,-,TRBD1,TRBJ1-6,CASSQDSGTADYSPLHF,TGTGCCAGCAGCCAAGACAGTGGGACAGCCGACTATTCACCCCTCCACTTT
TRBV7-2,-,-,TRBJ2-2,CASSLVGGNTGELFF,TGTGCCAGCAGCTTAGTAGGGGGGAACACCGGGGAGCTGTTTTTT
TRBV21-1,-,-,TRBJ2-7,CASSPGQGAYEQYF,TGTGCCAGCAGCCCTGGACAGGGAGCCTACGAGCAGTACTTC
TRBV11-3,once,-,TRBJ1-3,CASSSGPGNTIYF,TGTGCCAGCAGCTCCGGACCTGGAAACACCATATATTTT
TRBV7-9,-,TRBD2,TRBJ2-1,CASSSTSGSQFF,TGTGCCAGCAGCTCGACTAGCGGGTCCCAGTTCTTC
TRBV13,-,-,TRBJ1-3,CASIERGRGNTIYF,TGTGCCAGCATAGAAAGGGGTCGTGGAAACACCATATATTTT
TRBV28,once,TRBD1,TRBJ2-7,CASSVPGQGLYEQYF,TGTGCCAGCAGCGTGCCGGGACAGGGCCTCTACGAGCAGTACTTC
TRBV7-3,-,-,TRBJ2-3,CASSPRRAQGADTQYF,TGTGCCAGCAGCCCAAGACGAGCCCAAGGAGCAGATACGCAGTATTTT
TRBV6-6,-,-,TRBJ1-6,CAGGGASYNSPLHF,TGTGCCGGGGGGGGAGCGAGCTATAATTCACCCCTCCACTTT
TRBV30,-,-,TRBJ1-4,CAWSPAGYGEKLFF,TGTGCCTGGAGTCCGGCGGGGTACGGTGAAAAACTGTTTTTT
TRBV14,-,-,TRBJ2-7,CASGPDPEQYF,TGTGCCAGCGGGCCTGACCCCGAGCAGTACTTC
TRBV30,-,-,TRBJ1-5,CAWSQGILSNQPQHF,TGTGCCTGGAGCCAGGGGATACTTAGCAATCAGCCCCAGCATTTT
TRBV19,-,TRBD1,TRBJ1-4,CASSIDRAGEKLFF,TGTGCCAGTAGTATCGACAGGGCTGGTGAAAAACTGTTTTTT
TRBV13,-,-,TRBJ2-7,CASSSFTQRAYYEQYF,TGTGCCAGCAGCTCCTTTACCCAGCGGGCCTACTACGAGCAGTACTTC
TRBV19,-,TRBD2,TRBJ2-7,CASSIGSGGYEQYF,TGTGCCAGTAGTATCGGTAGCGGGGGCTACGAGCAGTACTTC
TRBV14,-,-,TRBJ2-3,CASSQVGGTDTQYF,TGTGCCAGCAGCCAAGTTGGGGGCACAGATACGCAGTATTTT
TRBV21-1,few,-,TRBJ1-4,CASSPSGTGEKLFF,TGTGCCAGCAGCCCATCCGGGACGGGAGAAAAACTGTTTTTT
TRBV28,-,TRBD1,TRBJ2-7,CASLTGTGGYEQYF,TGTGCCTCGTTAACCGGGACAGGGGGCTACGAGCAGTACTTC
TRBV28,-,-,TRBJ2-7,CASSSGPYEQYF,TGTGCCAGCAGCTCGGGACCCTACGAGCAGTACTTC
TRBV7-9,-,-,TRBJ1-4,CASSASIGTNEKLFF,TGTGCCAGCAGCGCCTCTATTGGGACTAATGAAAAACTGTTTTTT
TRBV10-2,-,-,TRBJ1-5,CASSPLRTDQPQHF,TGCGCCAGCAGCCCTCTCCGGACAGATCAGCCCCAGCATTTT
TRBV2,-,-,TRBJ1-2,CASSGTLPNYGYTF,TGTGCCAGCAGTGGGACTCTGCCTAACTATGGCTACACCTTC
TRBV5-1,-,-,TRBJ1-2,CASSLQGLGNYGYAF,TGCGCCAGCAGCTTGCAGGGGTTGGGTAACTATGGCTACGCCTTC
TRBV4-3,-,TRBD1,TRBJ1-6,CASSQGGGTGDSPLHF,TGCGCCAGCAGCCAAGGGGGTGGGACAGGGGATTCACCCCTCCACTTT
TRBV11-3,-,-,TRBJ2-2,CASSLRGPNTGELFF,TGTGCCAGCAGCTTAAGGGGTCCGAACACCGGGGAGCTGTTTTTT
TRBV21-1,-,-,TRBJ1-1,CASLRPKGPNRDTEAFF,TGTGCCAGCCTCCGACCCAAAGGACCTAACCGGGACACTGAAGCTTTCTTT
TRBV4-1,-,-,TRBJ2-1,CASSQEGTYNEQFF,TGCGCCAGCAGCCAAGAAGGGACTTACAATGAGCAGTTCTTC
TRBV5-1,-,TRBD1,TRBJ2-3,CASSVQGNTDTQYF,TGCGCCAGCAGCGTACAGGGGAACACAGATACGCAGTATTTT
TRBV6-1,once,-,TRBJ1-1,CASSEALLGRSAFF,TGTGCCAGCAGTGAAGCGCTTCTGGGGAGGTCGGCTTTCTTT
TRBV5-4,-,-,TRBJ2-7,CASSHNLATYEQYF,TGTGCCAGCAGCCATAATCTAGCGACCTACGAGCAGTACTTC
TRBV7-9,-,TRBD1,TRBJ2-6,CASSLLQGAPGANVLTF,TGTGCCAGCAGCTTACTCCAGGGGGCGCCTGGGGCCAACGTCCTGACTTTC
TRBV5-1,-,-,TRBJ1-2,CASSLYNYGYTF,TGCGCCAGCAGTTTATATAACTATGGCTACACCTTC
TRBV5-8,-,-,TRBJ1-1,CASTGRFVRYTEAFF,TGTGCCAGCACAGGGAGGTTCGTTAGGTACACTGAAGCTTTCTTT
TRBV7-2,many,-,TRBJ2-7,CASSSGPGPEQYF,TGTGCCAGCAGCTCGGGACCAGGTCCCGAGCAGTACTTC
TRBV5-8,-,-,TRBJ1-4,CASSPRQELNEKLFF,TGTGCCAGCAGCCCGCGACAGGAATTAAATGAAAAACTGTTTTTT
TRBV30,-,-,TRBJ2-4,CAWGRGDDIQYF,TGTGCCTGGGGCAGGGGGGATGACATTCAGTACTTC
TRBV5-6,few,-,TRBJ2-7,CASSPSPDVYSYEQYF,TGTGCCAGCAGCCCCTCGCCGGACGTATACTCCTACGAGCAGTACTTC
TRBV5-1,-,TRBD1,TRBJ1-6,CASSLEGGPNSPLHF,TGCGCCAGCAGCTTGGAAGGGGGCCCGAATTCACCCCTCCACTTT
TRBV7-9,once,-,TRBJ2-3,CASSFDGTDTQYF,TGTGCCAGCAGCTTCGATGGCACAGATACGCAGTATTTT
TRBV5-1,-,TRBD1,TRBJ1-2,CASSLNRGANYGYTF,TGCGCCAGCAGCTTAAACAGGGGGGCTAACTATGGCTACACCTTC